Each of the 29 T cell receptor beta chains below was sequenced from the same sample in a study of blood T cell repertoires in COVID-19. Sequencing was performed with immunoSEQ multiplex PCR; in TCRdb, only in-frame clones are kept and a portion is missing. The data hold hundreds of thousands of clones, with 87% observed a single time. The source material was peripheral blood. The receptors derive from a woman in her 50s with COVID-19, enrolled during active disease.

CDR3 DNA: TGTGCCAGTAGCCCGGACAGGGTTTATGGCTACACCTTC. This encodes CASSPDRVYGYTF. V is TRBV19 and J is TRBJ1-2, with TRBD1 matching over 8 bases. CDR1 LNHDA and CDR2 SQIVND come from the germline V gene (reference sequence). This CDR3 comprises 13 residues. Trimming cost V 6 bases and J 5 bases; bases outside gene matches: 5.

This clone turned up a few times. This chain joins TRBV30 and TRBJ2-1; D not certain. Germline V gene data show CDR1 as GTSNPN and CDR2 as SVGIG (reference sequence). V was cut by 3 bases and J by 7 bases, with 16 bases left in between. The length of the CDR3 is 14 residues. CDR3 sequence reads: CAWSDSLRGNEQFF. CDR3 in DNA: TGTGCCTGGAGCGATTCTTTGCGCGGTAATGAGCAGTTCTTC.

This chain joins TRBV28 and TRBJ2-3, with a possible D match to TRBD2 (5 bases). The germline V and J ends were trimmed by 5 bases and 4 bases, with 19 bases remaining between them. The CDR3 covers 16 residues. CDR1 and CDR2 (germline): MDHEN, SYDVKM. The CDR3, as DNA: TGTGCCAGCAGTCAGAGCGGTCCCCGGAAGGCAGATACGCAGTATTTT. Its protein product is CASSQSGPRKADTQYF.

The chain joins TRBV7-2 to TRBJ2-2, with 8 bases aligning to TRBD1. V was clipped by 5 bases and J by 6 bases; unmatched bases: 8. The CDR3 runs 15 residues. CDR1 and CDR2 from the germline V gene are SGHTA and FQGNSA. CDR3 nucleotide sequence: TGTGCCAGCAGCCCCCTCTTACAGGGGGCCGGGGAGCTGTTTTTT. This translates into CASSPLLQGAGELFF.

CDR3 protein: CASSETGISGNTIYF. The CDR3 DNA is TGTGCCAGCAGCGAAACAGGGATTTCCGGAAACACCATATATTTT. The chain is built from TRBV7-9 and TRBJ1-3; the D gene is possibly TRBD1 (6 bases). CDR1 and CDR2 from the germline V gene are SEHNR and FQNEAQ (reference sequence). This CDR3 region has 15 residues. V gave up 5 bases and J gave up 4 bases, with 15 bases separating them.

The chain couples TRBV5-1 to TRBJ1-6; D possibly corresponds to TRBD1 (5 bases). Germline V gives CDR1 SGHRS, CDR2 YFSETQ. The CDR3 is 16 residues long. Trimming removed 0 bases at V and 7 bases at J, with 14 bases between. CDR3 protein: CASSLEYQGYNSPLHF. The CDR3 DNA sequence: TGCGCCAGCAGCTTGGAGTACCAGGGTTACAATTCACCCCTCCACTTT.

This chain connects TRBV4-1 to TRBJ2-7; D unclear. V lost 1 base, J lost 7 bases, and 17 bases lay in between. CDR1 and CDR2 from the germline V gene are MGHRA and YSYEKL. This CDR3 is 15 amino acids long. CDR3 region: CASSQGLGTPREQYF. The CDR3 DNA reads TGCGCCAGCAGCCAAGGGCTCGGAACCCCGAGGGAGCAGTACTTC.

The rearrangement uses TRBV4-3 and TRBJ1-1; D is undetermined. The CDR3 spans 18 residues. Germline V gene data show CDR1 as LGHNA and CDR2 as YSLEER. Trimming shortened V by 4 bases and J by 5 bases, and 26 bases separated the two germline ends. The CDR3 sequence is CASSLTQPGHPGGTEAFF. The CDR3 nucleotides read TGCGCCAGCAGCCTAACACAACCGGGCCATCCGGGAGGGACTGAAGCTTTCTTT.

The CDR3 reads CASSDRGYYEQYF. CDR3 DNA sequence: TGTGCCAGTAGTGACAGGGGGTACTACGAGCAGTACTTC. V gene TRBV19 combines with J gene TRBJ2-7; 9 positions match TRBD1. The junction had 2 bases not matched to a gene; V was cut back by 5 bases and J by 3 bases. The length of the CDR3 is 13 residues. The germline V gene encodes CDR1 LNHDA and CDR2 SQIVND (reference sequence).

This sequence joins TRBV10-3 and TRBJ2-1; 8 positions agree with TRBD2. J was trimmed by 6 bases and V by 3 bases; bases with no gene match: 7. CDR1 and CDR2 (germline): ENHRY, SYGVKD. The CDR3 extends over 15 amino acids. The CDR3 bases are TGTGCCATCAGTGACGGGACTAGGTCCACCAATGAGCAGTTCTTC. This encodes CAISDGTRSTNEQFF.

The V and J genes are TRBV29-1 and TRBJ2-2; a weak D match, TRBD1 (6 bases). The CDR3 is 14 residues long. Trimming stripped 7 bases from V and 5 bases from J, with 17 bases between. The germline gives CDR1 SQVTM, CDR2 ANQGSEA. The CDR3 DNA reads TGCAGCGCAAGTAAGGGGGTTAGGACCGGGGAGCTGTTTTTT. This codes for CSASKGVRTGELFF.

The rearrangement uses TRBV25-1 and TRBJ2-7; tentatively, D is TRBD1 (5 bases). The CDR3 is 11 residues long. The germline gives CDR1 MGHDK, CDR2 SYGVNS. The V gene lost 8 bases and the J gene lost 2 bases, with 7 bases spanning the gap. CDR3 protein: CASRRAYEQYF. DNA of the CDR3: TGTGCCAGCCGCAGGGCCTACGAGCAGTACTTC.

This clone was picked up one time. The chain links TRBV2 to TRBJ2-2, with unresolved D. Germline CDR1 SNHLY, CDR2 FYNNEI. Trimming shortened V by 3 bases and J by 1 base, and 9 bases separated the two germline ends. The CDR3 sequence is 15 residues long. The CDR3 loop reads CASSDRRRNTGELFF. As DNA, the CDR3 is TGTGCCAGCAGTGATAGGAGACGGAACACCGGGGAGCTGTTTTTT.

CDR3 region: CSVEVREEQYF. The DNA for the CDR3 is TGCAGCGTTGAAGTGAGGGAGGAGCAGTACTTC. The rearrangement uses TRBV29-1 and TRBJ2-7; possibly TRBD2 for D (5 bases). The CDR3 spans 11 residues. CDR1 is SQVTM, CDR2 ANQGSEA, per germline. Trimming removed 1 base from V and 7 bases from J, with 8 bases in between.

Of note for this clone: Other DNA sequences in this specimen translate into the identical CDR3. V usage is TRBV5-1 and J usage is TRBJ1-1; D is perhaps TRBD1 (5 bases). This CDR3 is 14 amino acids long. V lost 0 bases to trimming and J lost 5 bases, with 11 bases between them. The germline V gene has CDR1 SGHRS and CDR2 YFSETQ. CDR3 residues: CASSLAGGGTEAFF. The DNA of the CDR3 is TGCGCCAGCAGCTTGGCCGGGGGAGGAACTGAAGCTTTCTTT.

This clone was found once. The V call is TRBV5-1, the J call TRBJ2-3, with 7 nucleotides matching TRBD2. V gave up 5 bases and J gave up 3 bases; unmatched junction bases: 6. The CDR3 is 14 amino acids. Germline CDR1 SGHRS, CDR2 YFSETQ. CDR3 amino acids: CASSLGRSTDTQYF. CDR3 in DNA: TGCGCCAGCAGTCTCGGGAGGTCGACAGATACGCAGTATTTT. Full variable domain (remainder filled in from reference TRBV5-1 and TRBJ2-3): KAGVTQTPRYLIKTRGQQVTLSCSPISGHRSVSWYQQTPGQGLQFLFEYFSETQRNKGNFPGRFSGRQFSNSRSEMNVSTLELGDSALYLCASSLGRSTDTQYFGPGTRLTVL.

This chain uses TRBV4-1 with TRBJ1-1; unclear D gene. The CDR3 runs 14 residues. V dropped 1 base and J dropped 10 bases, with 16 bases sitting between them. Germline loops: CDR1 MGHRA, CDR2 YSYEKL. The CDR3 region has the DNA TGCGCCAGCAGCCAAGGAGGTAACAACGTTCGAGCTTTCTTT. Protein: CASSQGGNNVRAFF.

This clone was detected once. Distinct nucleotide sequences in the sample also encode this CDR3. The V gene is TRBV14, the J gene TRBJ1-1; TRBD1 agrees at 7 bases. V was pared by 4 bases and J by 3 bases, with 2 bases of the junction left unmatched. The CDR3 runs 13 residues. CDR1 and CDR2 from the germline V gene are SGHDN and FVKESK. The CDR3 bases are TGTGCCAGCAGCCCACAGGGGTACACTGAAGCTTTCTTT. This translates into CASSPQGYTEAFF.

V is TRBV3-1 (or the pseudogene TRBV3-2) and J is TRBJ2-1; weak D call: TRBD1 (6 bases). Germline CDR1 LGHDT, CDR2 YNNKEL (reference sequence). The CDR3 length is 17 residues. Trimming pared 2 bases from V and 5 bases from J, leaving 19 bases between. CDR3 amino acids: CASSQSWGPPGDNEQFF. The CDR3 DNA reads TGTGCCAGCAGCCAAAGTTGGGGGCCCCCGGGTGACAATGAGCAGTTCTTC.

This rearrangement joins TRBV6-5 to TRBJ2-7; D is uncertain. Germline V gene sequence: CDR1 MNHEY, CDR2 SVGAGI. This CDR3 comprises 12 residues. Trimming cost V 6 bases and J 5 bases, with 11 bases left between them. CDR3 sequence reads: CASRVLGDEQYF. The CDR3 bases are TGTGCCAGCAGAGTATTGGGCGACGAGCAGTACTTC.

The rearrangement joins TRBV6-5 to TRBJ2-5, with a tentative D call TRBD2 (5 bases). Germline V gene lookup returns CDR1 MNHEY and CDR2 SVGAGI. The CDR3 runs to 15 residues. Trimming took 8 bases from V and 2 from J, leaving 18 bases between them. The CDR3 nucleotides are TGTGCCAGCCGGTTCAGAGGGCTCAAACAAGAGACCCAGTACTTC. This sequence encodes CASRFRGLKQETQYF.

As regards this clone: This CDR3 is also generated by other DNA sequences in the sample. The rearrangement uses TRBV5-1 and TRBJ2-3; no firm D call. In germline, CDR1 is SGHRS, CDR2 YFSETQ. V was cut by 3 bases and J by 0 bases, with 5 bases left in between. CDR3 length: 13 amino acids. The CDR3 DNA sequence: TGCGCCAGCAGCTCAGGTAGCACAGATACGCAGTATTTT. Encoded protein: CASSSGSTDTQYF.

This clone has only one observation. The chain recombines TRBV11-1 with TRBJ2-5, with TRBD1 matching over 7 bases. In germline, CDR1 is SGHAT, CDR2 FQDESV (reference sequence). The CDR3 covers 15 residues. Trimming at V came to 4 bases and at J to 3 bases, leaving 8 bases not matched to a gene. CDR3 DNA sequence: TGTGCCAGCAGCTCCCGACAGGGAATGGAAGAGACCCAGTACTTC. Translated: CASSSRQGMEETQYF.

This chain links TRBV5-4 with TRBJ2-1; 10 bases agree with TRBD2. V lost 3 bases to trimming and J lost 2 bases; unmatched junction nucleotides: 2. This CDR3 spans 15 amino acids. The germline V gene encodes CDR1 SGHNT and CDR2 YYREEE (reference sequence). The DNA for the CDR3 is TGTGCCAGCAGCTCAGCGGGAGGGACCTACAATGAGCAGTTCTTC. Protein sequence: CASSSAGGTYNEQFF.

This clone was recorded once. This sequence joins TRBV5-1 and TRBJ1-4; D uncertain. Germline lookup yields CDR1 SGHRS and CDR2 YFSETQ. This CDR3 region has 14 residues. V dropped 0 bases and J dropped 7 bases, with 10 bases sitting between them. In DNA form, the CDR3 reads TGCGCCAGCAGCTTGGATCTGCCGGGTGAAAAACTGTTTTTT. Its translation: CASSLDLPGEKLFF.

V gene TRBV5-1 combines with J gene TRBJ2-3; 13 bases are a match to TRBD2. The V gene's germline CDR1 is SGHRS and CDR2 YFSETQ. The CDR3 has 16 residues. V trimming: 4 bases; J trimming: 4 bases; junction bases outside the gene matches: 6. CDR3 loop: CASSLLAGGPADTQYF. CDR3 nucleotides: TGCGCCAGCAGCCTACTAGCGGGAGGGCCGGCAGATACGCAGTATTTT.

The gene calls are TRBV18 and TRBJ1-3; D is undetermined. The germline V gene encodes CDR1 KGHSH and CDR2 LQKENI. The CDR3 has 16 amino acids. Deletions cut 4 bases from V and 0 bases from J, with 13 bases between. The CDR3 nucleotides are TGTGCCAGCTCACACCCTGACGGAGCCTCTGGAAACACCATATATTTT. As protein: CASSHPDGASGNTIYF.

V is TRBV2 and J is TRBJ2-3; D might be TRBD1 (5 bases). Trimming left V 7 bases short and J 3 bases short, with 20 bases between. The CDR3 has 16 residues. CDR1 is SNHLY, CDR2 FYNNEI, per germline. This CDR3 is CASTEWTRARTDTQYF. As DNA, the CDR3 is TGTGCCAGCACGGAATGGACCAGGGCGAGGACAGATACGCAGTATTTT. The whole variable domain, filled in from reference TRBV2 and TRBJ2-3, reads EPEVTQTPSHQVTQMGQEVILRCVPISNHLYFYWYRQILGQKVEFLVSFYNNEISEKSEIFDDQFSVERPDGSNFTLKIRSTKLEDSAMYFCASTEWTRARTDTQYFGPGTRLTVL.

In DNA, the CDR3 is TGTGCCAGCAGCTTAGGACACTCCTACGAGCAGTACTTC. This codes for CASSLGHSYEQYF. The V call is TRBV11-3, the J call TRBJ2-7; D call uncertain. The germline CDR1 and CDR2 sequences are SGHNT and YENEEA. This CDR3 comprises 13 residues. Between the trimmed V and J ends, which lost 1 base and 0 bases, there was a span of 4 bases.